The rows below give T cell receptor beta chains drawn from one sample of a study of CD8 T cells in ankylosing spondylitis. MiXCR, applied by TCRdb to the 5' RACE reads, yields one record per CDR3 protein. Seen here are 700,000 or so distinct CDR3 sequences, 19% observed once, and the top ten hold under 20%. Sequenced input: blood, either unsorted or a sorted T cell fraction (not recorded which). The origin of the receptors is a male donor with ankylosing spondylitis. Each CDR3 is given with its conserved first and last residue. The order of the fields is J gene, V gene, clone size, D gene, CDR3 protein, CDR3 DNA. D genes are given only for firm matches. Size values are once, few and many counts, or a class for expanded clones, and some rows have none.

TRBJ2-7	TRBV5-1	-	-	CASSLVTSYEQYF	TGCGCCAGCAGCTTGGTGACCTCCTACGAGCAGTACTTC
TRBJ2-7	TRBV5-1	-	-	CASSHTTGRFEQYF	TGCGCCAGCAGCCACACGACAGGGAGGTTCGAGCAGTACTTC
TRBJ2-7	TRBV10-3	few	-	CAISGGTVLWDEQYF	TGTGCCATCAGTGGAGGGACCGTCCTGTGGGACGAGCAGTACTTC
TRBJ1-4	TRBV11-2	few	TRBD1	CASSLGGQGSEKLFF	TGTGCCAGCAGCTTAGGGGGACAGGGGAGTGAAAAACTGTTTTTT
TRBJ1-6	TRBV11-2	few	-	CASSDWTDYNSPLHF	TGTGCCAGCAGCGATTGGACAGACTATAATTCACCCCTCCACTTT
TRBJ2-2	TRBV7-2	many	-	CASSLVGVNTGELFF	TGCGCCAGCAGCTTGGTTGGAGTGAACACCGGGGAGCTGTTTTTT
TRBJ1-4	TRBV6-5	-	TRBD1	CASSLGAGQGDEKLFF	TGTGCCAGCAGTTTAGGGGCGGGACAGGGGGATGAAAAACTGTTTTTT
TRBJ2-2	TRBV12-3/TRBV12-4	-	TRBD1	CASSQGQGGSGELFF	TGTGCCAGCAGCCAGGGACAGGGAGGGTCCGGGGAGCTGTTTTTT
TRBJ1-1	TRBV29-1	few	-	CSVDRETEAFF	TGCAGCGTTGACAGGGAGACTGAAGCTTTCTTT
TRBJ1-1	TRBV20-1	-	TRBD1	CSARGGQGNTEAFF	TGCAGTGCTAGAGGGGGACAGGGGAACACTGAAGCTTTCTTT
TRBJ2-1	TRBV20-1	-	TRBD2	CSALSNLAGGSWSYNEQFF	TGCAGTGCTTTGTCCAATCTAGCGGGAGGTTCGTGGTCCTACAATGAGCAGTTCTTC
TRBJ1-5	TRBV4-3	few	-	CASSQDSYQPQHF	TGCGCCAGCAGCCAAGATTCCTATCAGCCCCAGCATTTT
TRBJ2-2	TRBV29-1	-	TRBD1	CSVGTGSTGELFF	TGCAGCGTGGGGACAGGGAGCACCGGGGAGCTGTTTTTT
TRBJ2-2	TRBV5-1	-	-	CASSLDMANTGELFF	TGCGCCAGCAGCTTAGATATGGCGAACACCGGGGAGCTGTTTTTT
TRBJ2-1	TRBV5-1	-	TRBD2	CASSLQAGTSYNEQFF	TGCGCCAGCAGCTTACAAGCGGGGACCTCCTACAATGAGCAGTTCTTC
TRBJ2-2	TRBV6-2/TRBV6-3	-	TRBD2	CASSYGGGRRTGELFF	TGTGCCAGCAGTTACGGAGGCGGGAGAAGGACCGGGGAGCTGTTTTTT
TRBJ2-1	TRBV4-1	few	TRBD1	CASSQSVPGQGWGSYNEQFF	TGCGCCAGCAGCCAATCAGTCCCGGGACAGGGATGGGGGTCCTACAATGAGCAGTTCTTC
TRBJ2-5	TRBV6-5	-	TRBD1	CASSYSIGTGQETQYF	TGTGCCAGCAGTTACTCGATAGGGACAGGCCAAGAGACCCAGTACTTC
TRBJ2-7	TRBV20-1	-	-	CSARLKGVYEQYF	TGCAGTGCTAGATTGAAGGGGGTCTACGAGCAGTACTTC
TRBJ2-7	TRBV10-3	few	-	CAIRTVSSYEQYF	TGTGCCATCAGGACAGTCAGCTCCTACGAGCAGTACTTC
TRBJ2-1	TRBV2	-	-	CASVQQGRLYNEQFF	TGTGCCAGCGTTCAACAGGGTAGGCTATACAATGAGCAGTTCTTC
TRBJ2-1	TRBV9	-	TRBD1	CASSEGTGSSDEQFF	TGTGCCAGCAGCGAGGGGACAGGGAGCAGCGATGAGCAGTTCTTC
TRBJ2-7	TRBV12-3/TRBV12-4	few	TRBD2	CASSLGTREREQYF	TGTGCCAGCAGTTTGGGGACTAGAGAGCGCGAGCAGTACTTC
TRBJ1-1	TRBV18	few	-	CASSPGHPNTEAFF	TGTGCCAGCTCACCGGGACACCCGAACACTGAAGCTTTCTTT
TRBJ1-3	TRBV2	-	-	CASSEAGGWSGNTIYF	TGTGCCAGCAGTGAAGCGGGGGGATGGTCTGGAAACACCATATATTTT
TRBJ1-1	TRBV6-1	-	TRBD1	CASSTGGLTTEAFF	TGTGCCAGCAGTACAGGGGGCCTTACGACTGAAGCTTTCTTT
TRBJ2-7	TRBV20-1	-	-	CSASVRELSEQYF	TGCAGTGCCTCAGTCAGGGAGTTGAGCGAGCAGTACTTC
TRBJ2-7	TRBV3-1	few	TRBD1	CASSQSWTGDEQYF	TGTGCCAGCAGCCAATCCTGGACAGGGGATGAGCAGTACTTC